The entry that follows covers one TCR beta chain sequence. The data were produced by immunoSEQ multiplex PCR, yet TCRdb's version contains in-frame clones alone and is incomplete. The sample contains more than 45,000 clones, approximately 94% of which appear only once. This sample stems from a study of technical replicates of blood from several donors. The sample comprised PBMCs. This TCR came from a human donor in good health. Some clones in this sample may be carry-over from other donors' samples.

CDR3 in amino acids: CASSTDRVLSYEQYF. The CDR3 bases are TGTGCCAGCAGCACTGACAGGGTCCTCTCCTACGAGCAGTACTTC. The rearrangement uses TRBV28 and TRBJ2-7, with 7 bases matching TRBD1. CDR3 length: 15 amino acids. Germline CDR1 is MDHEN and CDR2 is SYDVKM. The V and J ends lost 6 bases and 0 bases, in that order; junction bases with no gene match: 8.